This T cell receptor beta chain was observed in a study of T cell responses to AZD1222 COVID-19 vaccine. Findings and caveats of the study: Recipients of AZD1222 seropositive at baseline numbered only 5 to 7. The donor group comprised mostly white British people and more females; the analysis possibly underestimated clonal diversity.

On this clone itself: No antigen is known for it.

Sequenced by immunoSEQ multiplex PCR; TCRdb stores in-frame clones only, minus some. The table includes roughly 120,000 clones, roughly 88% detected once. The TCR was taken from an adult in good health. The specimen was peripheral blood, collected on day 0 of AZD1222 vaccination.

CDR3 DNA sequence: TGTGCCAGCAGCGTTTTGGGACAGGGGGCGAGGAAGACTGAAGCTTTCTTT. Its translation is CASSVLGQGARKTEAFF. The V call is TRBV9, the J call TRBJ1-1, with 12 bases matching TRBD1. V gave up 2 bases and J gave up 5 bases; unmatched junction bases: 10. Germline CDR1 reads SGDLS; CDR2 reads YYNGEE. The CDR3 covers 17 residues.